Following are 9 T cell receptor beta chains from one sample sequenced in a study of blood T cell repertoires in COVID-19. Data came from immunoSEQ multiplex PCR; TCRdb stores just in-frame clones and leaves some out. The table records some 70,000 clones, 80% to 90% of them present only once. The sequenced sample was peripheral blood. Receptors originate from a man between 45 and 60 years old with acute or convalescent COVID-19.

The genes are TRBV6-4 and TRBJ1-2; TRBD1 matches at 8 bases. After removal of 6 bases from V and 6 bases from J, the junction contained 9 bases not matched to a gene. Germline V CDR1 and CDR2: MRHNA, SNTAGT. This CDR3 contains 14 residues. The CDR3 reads CASRKTQGADGYTF. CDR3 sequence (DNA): TGTGCCAGCAGAAAAACCCAGGGGGCTGATGGCTACACCTTC.

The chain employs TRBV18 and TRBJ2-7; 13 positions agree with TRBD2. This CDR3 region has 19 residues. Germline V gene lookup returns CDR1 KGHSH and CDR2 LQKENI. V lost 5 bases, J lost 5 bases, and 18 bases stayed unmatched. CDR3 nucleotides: TGTGCCAGCTCAGGCCAGGGGGCGCAGACTAGCGGGAGGATCCACGAGCAGTACTTC. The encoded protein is CASSGQGAQTSGRIHEQYF.

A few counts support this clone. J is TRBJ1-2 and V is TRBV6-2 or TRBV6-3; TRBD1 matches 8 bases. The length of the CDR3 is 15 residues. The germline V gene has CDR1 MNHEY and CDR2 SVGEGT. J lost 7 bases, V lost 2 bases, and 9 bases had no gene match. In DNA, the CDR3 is TGTGCCAGCAGTTACGGACAGGGATATTTGAGTGGCTACACCTTC. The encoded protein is CASSYGQGYLSGYTF.

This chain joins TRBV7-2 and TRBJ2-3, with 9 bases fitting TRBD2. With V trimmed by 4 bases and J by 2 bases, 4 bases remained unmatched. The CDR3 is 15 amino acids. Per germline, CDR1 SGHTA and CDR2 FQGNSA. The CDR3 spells CASSWVAGDTDTQYF. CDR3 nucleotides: TGTGCCAGCAGCTGGGTAGCGGGAGACACAGATACGCAGTATTTT.

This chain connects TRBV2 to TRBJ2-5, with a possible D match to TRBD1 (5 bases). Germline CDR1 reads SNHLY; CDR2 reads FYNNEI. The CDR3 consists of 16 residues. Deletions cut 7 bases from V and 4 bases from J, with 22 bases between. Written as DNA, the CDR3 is TGTGCCAGCATGAAAACCACCTTGGACATCAGAGAGACCCAGTACTTC. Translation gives CASMKTTLDIRETQYF. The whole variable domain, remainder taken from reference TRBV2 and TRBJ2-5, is EPEVTQTPSHQVTQMGQEVILRCVPISNHLYFYWYRQILGQKVEFLVSFYNNEISEKSEIFDDQFSVERPDGSNFTLKIRSTKLEDSAMYFCASMKTTLDIRETQYFGPGTRLLVL.

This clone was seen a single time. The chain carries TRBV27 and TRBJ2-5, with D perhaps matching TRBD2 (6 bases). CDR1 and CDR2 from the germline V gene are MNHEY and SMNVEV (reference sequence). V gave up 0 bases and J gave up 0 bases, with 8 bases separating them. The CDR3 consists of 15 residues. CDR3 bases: TGTGCCAGCAGTTTATCATGGGGGGACCAAGAGACCCAGTACTTC. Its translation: CASSLSWGDQETQYF.

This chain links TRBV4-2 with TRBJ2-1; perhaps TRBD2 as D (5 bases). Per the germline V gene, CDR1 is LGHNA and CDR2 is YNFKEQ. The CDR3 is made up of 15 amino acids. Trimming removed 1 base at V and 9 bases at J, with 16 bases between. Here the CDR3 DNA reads TGTGCCAGCAGCCAAGCCTCCCGGGGAGAAGTTGAGCAGTTCTTC. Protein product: CASSQASRGEVEQFF.

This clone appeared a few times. The CDR3: CATSSGQSGTDTQYF. In DNA, the CDR3 is TGTGCCACCAGTTCTGGGCAGTCCGGCACAGATACGCAGTATTTT. This chain joins TRBV24-1 and TRBJ2-3; D is unclear. V gave up 6 bases and J gave up 1 base, with 13 bases separating them. There are 15 residues in the CDR3. Per the germline V gene, CDR1 is KGHDR and CDR2 is SFDVKD.

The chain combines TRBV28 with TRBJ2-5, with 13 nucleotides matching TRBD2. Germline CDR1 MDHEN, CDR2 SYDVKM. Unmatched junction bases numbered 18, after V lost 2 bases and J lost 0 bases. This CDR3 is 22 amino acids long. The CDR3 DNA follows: TGTGCCAGCAGTTTAGCCCCTCTTACGGCGGGACTAGCGGGGAGAAACCAAGAGACCCAGTACTTC. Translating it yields CASSLAPLTAGLAGRNQETQYF.